This T cell receptor beta chain was identified during a study of shared clonotypes between healthy human individuals. Notes on this clone: Other nucleotide sequences from this sample produce the same CDR3.

Template for every sorted-subset replicate PCR totaled approximately 200 ng DNA, 25,000 to 30,000 T cell genomes. Here immunoSEQ multiplex PCR was the method, and the copy in TCRdb shows in-frame clones only, minus some. The repertoire includes some 550,000 clones, approximately 97% of them detected once, and 0.045% to 0.07% sits in the top ten. This sequence originates from a woman under 40 in good health. The sequenced sample consisted of naive CD4+ T cells sorted from blood. The subset was: CD45RA+ positively selected.

Written as DNA, the CDR3 is TGTGCCAGCAGTTTACGGGGAACTGAAGCTTTCTTT. Translating it yields CASSLRGTEAFF. V is TRBV28 and J is TRBJ1-1; D not certain. The V gene lost 2 bases and the J gene lost 5 bases, with 6 bases spanning the gap. CDR1 and CDR2 from the germline V gene are MDHEN and SYDVKM. The CDR3 runs to 12 residues.